This passage covers 8 T cell receptor beta chains from one sample sequenced in a study of cytomegalovirus exposure and HLA in healthy donors. The PCR ran on 60 Vbeta and 13 Jbeta primers. The protocol was immunoSEQ multiplex PCR, while the TCRdb copy is restricted to in-frame clones and leaves out a portion. The data hold around 40,000 clones, with approximately 74% observed a single time. Sequencing used PBMCs. The receptors stem from a young man in good health and CMV-seronegative.

The chain recombines TRBV28 with TRBJ1-2; perhaps TRBD1 as D (6 bases). The germline CDR1 and CDR2 sequences are MDHEN and SYDVKM. The length of the CDR3 is 13 residues. Between the trimmed V and J ends, which lost 8 bases and 8 bases, there was a span of 18 bases. CDR3: CASGQQGLRGYTF. As DNA, the CDR3 is TGTGCCAGCGGTCAACAGGGCTTAAGGGGCTACACCTTC.

This CDR3 is CASSLAPARQGGRYYEQYF. The DNA for the CDR3 is TGTGCCAGCAGCTTAGCCCCGGCGCGCCAGGGGGGCAGATACTACGAGCAGTACTTC. V and J are TRBV11-2 and TRBJ2-7; the D gene is possibly TRBD1 (7 bases). Germline-derived CDR1 and CDR2 are SGHAT and FQNNGV. The CDR3 contains 19 residues. Between the trimmed V and J ends, which lost 1 base and 3 bases, there was a span of 25 bases.

V gene TRBV11-2 combines with J gene TRBJ1-2, with 9 bases identical to TRBD1. The CDR3 has 15 amino acids. The V segment lost 1 base and the J segment 3 bases; nucleotides outside the gene matches: 3. CDR1 is SGHAT, CDR2 FQNNGV, per germline. CDR3 nucleotide sequence: TGTGCCAGCAGCTTAGGACAGGGGGTTTACTATGGCTACACCTTC. Translating it yields CASSLGQGVYYGYTF. The full variable domain, its missing parts supplied by reference TRBV11-2 and TRBJ1-2, is EAGVAQSPRYKIIEKRQSVAFWCNPISGHATLYWYQQILGQGPKLLIQFQNNGVVDDSQLPKDRFSAERLKGVDSTLKIQPAKLEDSAVYLCASSLGQGVYYGYTFGSGTRLTVV.

V is TRBV29-1 and J is TRBJ1-4; D unresolved. V was trimmed by 0 bases and J by 5 bases, leaving 7 bases between them. Germline CDR1 and CDR2: SQVTM and ANQGSEA. The CDR3 contains 13 residues. The CDR3 spells CSVEDAQNEKLFF. The CDR3 coding sequence is TGCAGCGTTGAAGATGCCCAGAATGAAAAACTGTTTTTT.

As concerns this clone: Germline and junction disagree at one end, which may indicate a read error. The CDR3 spells CASSEDHSYEQYF. CDR3 DNA sequence: TGTGCTAGCAGCGAGGATCATTCCTACGAGCAGTACTTC. J is TRBJ2-7 and V is TRBV7-7; D remains ambiguous. CDR1 and CDR2 (germline): SSHAT, FNYEAQ (reference sequence). CDR3 length: 13 amino acids.

This clone was counted only a few times. The V and J genes are TRBV4-1 and TRBJ2-3, with 8 bases identical to TRBD2. In germline, CDR1 is MGHRA, CDR2 YSYEKL. The CDR3 contains 16 residues. V was pared by 4 bases and J by 4 bases, with 10 bases of the junction left unmatched. This CDR3 is CASSRSGTRVADTQYF. CDR3 nucleotides: TGCGCCAGCAGCCGCTCCGGGACTAGAGTTGCAGATACGCAGTATTTT.

This clone appeared once. The chain links TRBV29-1 to TRBJ1-1; D ambiguous. The CDR3 sequence is 13 residues long. Germline V gene sequence: CDR1 SQVTM, CDR2 ANQGSEA. Trimming removed 3 bases from V and 3 bases from J, with 11 bases in between. DNA of the CDR3: TGCAGCGTTGATACCCGGGAGTACACTGAAGCTTTCTTT. It translates to CSVDTREYTEAFF.

The chain employs TRBV29-1 and TRBJ1-2; D ambiguous. The germline gives CDR1 SQVTM, CDR2 ANQGSEA. Trimming removed 6 bases at V and 7 bases at J, with 12 bases between. The length of the CDR3 is 11 residues. This CDR3 reads CSVPRAGGYTF. The CDR3 region has the DNA TGCAGCGTACCTAGGGCGGGTGGCTACACCTTC.